Listed below are T cell receptor beta chains from one sample, sequenced in a study of blood T cells in healthy people across ages. MiXCR was run by TCRdb on the 5' RACE reads, yielding one entry per CDR3 protein. Of fewer than 950,000 distinct CDR3 sequences listed, approximately 55% are singletons. Material: blood. The receptors here all came from a man older than 75 in good health. Each CDR3 is given with its conserved first and last residue. Each record gives: D gene, J gene, V gene, clone size, CDR3 protein, CDR3 DNA. The D gene is left open where the match is weak. Where a row states a size, it is once, few, many or the class of an expanded clone; other rows omit it.

- TRBJ2-7 TRBV2 - CASTPGRVSYEQYF TGTGCCAGCACCCCAGGCAGGGTAAGCTACGAGCAGTACTTC
TRBD2 TRBJ2-3 TRBV7-8 many CASSFQGGITDTQYF TGTGCCAGCAGCTTCCAGGGAGGGATCACAGATACGCAGTATTTT
- TRBJ1-1 TRBV12-3/TRBV12-4 once CASSAGESTEAFF TGTGCCAGCAGTGCAGGGGAGAGCACTGAAGCTTTCTTT
- TRBJ2-1 TRBV3-1 - CASMGRTTYNEQFF TGTGCCAGTATGGGACGTACTACCTACAATGAGCAGTTCTTC
- TRBJ2-1 TRBV5-6 - CASSLGVGEQFF TGTGCCAGCAGCTTGGGAGTGGGTGAGCAGTTCTTC
- TRBJ2-3 TRBV5-1 - CASSLKTFGINTDTQYF TGCGCCAGCAGCTTGAAGACGTTCGGAATTAACACAGATACGCAGTATTTT
TRBD2 TRBJ2-1 TRBV30 - CAWSSLLASGRGGEQFF TGTGCCTGGAGTTCTCTACTGGCTAGCGGGAGGGGGGGTGAGCAGTTCTTC
TRBD2 TRBJ2-1 TRBV14 - CASSQAGLAGGREQFF TGTGCCAGCAGCCAAGCTGGACTAGCGGGAGGGCGTGAGCAGTTCTTC
TRBD2 TRBJ2-1 TRBV5-1 - CASSPPGLATGEQFF TGCGCCAGCAGCCCTCCGGGACTAGCGACGGGTGAGCAGTTCTTC
- TRBJ2-2 TRBV6-1 few CATAWLAVNTGELFF TGTGCCACCGCTTGGTTAGCGGTGAACACCGGGGAGCTGTTTTTT
- TRBJ2-7 TRBV29-1 - CSVEVGSQTYEQYF TGCAGCGTTGAAGTTGGAAGTCAGACCTACGAGCAGTACTTC
TRBD1 TRBJ1-5 TRBV2 - CASSKDRGLGSNQPQHF TGTGCCAGCAGTAAAGACAGGGGGCTTGGGAGCAATCAGCCCCAGCATTTT
- TRBJ2-7 TRBV6-2/TRBV6-3 few CASGWLLEQYF TGTGCCAGCGGTTGGCTTCTCGAGCAGTACTTC
- TRBJ1-2 TRBV7-9 - CASSSFLGYGYTF TGTGCCAGCAGCTCCTTCCTGGGCTATGGCTACACCTTC
- TRBJ2-5 TRBV29-1 - CSALNGIETQYF TGCAGCGCTCTGAACGGGATAGAGACCCAGTACTTC
- TRBJ2-4 TRBV7-9 few CASQRLGGSDIQYF TGTGCCAGCCAGCGGCTAGGGGGTTCGGACATTCAGTACTTC
- TRBJ2-1 TRBV2 few CASSAEDQSYNEQFF TGTGCCAGCAGTGCAGAGGACCAATCCTACAATGAGCAGTTCTTC
TRBD1 TRBJ2-1 TRBV11-1 - CASSSRDRDSYNEQFF TGTGCCAGCAGCTCCCGGGACAGGGACTCCTACAATGAGCAGTTCTTC
- TRBJ1-6 TRBV9 - CASSGKNSPLHF TGTGCCAGCAGCGGTAAGAATTCACCCCTCCACTTT
TRBD2 TRBJ2-1 TRBV10-3 few CAISESGLAGADNEQFF TGTGCCATCAGTGAGTCGGGACTAGCGGGGGCAGACAATGAGCAGTTCTTC
- TRBJ2-7 TRBV27 - CASSLSYDGEQYF TGTGCCAGCAGTTTAAGTTACGACGGTGAGCAGTACTTC
TRBD2 TRBJ2-1 TRBV6-5 - CASSYSGGSNNNEQFF TGTGCCAGCAGTTACTCGGGCGGGAGTAATAACAATGAGCAGTTCTTC
TRBD2 TRBJ2-3 TRBV7-3 - CASSRTSGGPMGTDTQYF TGTGCCAGCAGCCGGACTAGCGGGGGGCCTATGGGTACAGATACGCAGTATTTT
TRBD2 TRBJ2-1 TRBV13 few CASSSRRESGGLTDEQFF TGTGCCAGCAGCTCCAGGCGGGAGTCGGGAGGGCTTACGGATGAGCAGTTCTTC
TRBD2 TRBJ2-1 TRBV2 - CASGLAFTDEQFF TGTGCCAGCGGACTAGCGTTCACAGATGAGCAGTTCTTC
TRBD2 TRBJ2-1 TRBV11-2 - CASSPGASGFQEQFF TGTGCCAGCAGCCCCGGAGCTAGCGGGTTTCAAGAGCAGTTCTTC
TRBD2 TRBJ2-1 TRBV5-1 - CASSLAVMGNEQFF TGCGCCAGCAGCCTAGCGGTGATGGGCAATGAGCAGTTCTTC
- TRBJ2-7 TRBV30 - CAWSALEQQYF TGTGCCTGGAGTGCCCTGGAGCAACAGTACTTC
TRBD1 TRBJ2-5 TRBV18 - CASSSTGTGIQETQYF TGTGCCAGCTCATCAACCGGGACAGGTATCCAAGAGACCCAGTACTTC
- TRBJ2-7 TRBV9 few CASGGGSYEQYF TGTGCCAGCGGCGGAGGCTCCTACGAGCAGTACTTC
- TRBJ1-5 TRBV10-3 - CAISGPGSNQPQHF TGTGCCATCAGTGGACCAGGGAGCAATCAGCCCCAGCATTTT
TRBD1 TRBJ2-7 TRBV29-1 few CSVKTGGGPYEQYF TGCAGCGTTAAGACAGGGGGCGGCCCCTACGAGCAGTACTTC
TRBD2 TRBJ2-5 TRBV12-3/TRBV12-4 - CASRPGLAGAVETQYF TGTGCCAGCAGGCCGGGACTAGCGGGAGCCGTGGAGACCCAGTACTTC
TRBD1 TRBJ1-6 TRBV12-3/TRBV12-4 few CASSYGQGNNSPLHF TGTGCCAGCAGTTACGGACAGGGTAACAATTCACCCCTCCACTTT
- TRBJ2-5 TRBV20-1 - CSAMREGWTQYF TGCAGTGCTATGCGCGAGGGGTGGACCCAGTACTTC
- TRBJ2-1 TRBV5-1 - CASSAPGPQLGEQFF TGCGCCAGCAGCGCCCCGGGACCCCAGCTTGGTGAGCAGTTCTTC
- TRBJ1-5 TRBV20-1 - CSASQGIGNQPQHF TGCAGTGCTAGTCAGGGGATTGGCAATCAGCCCCAGCATTTT
- TRBJ2-1 TRBV7-2 - CATHRGRVIYNEQFF TGTGCCACCCACCGGGGGCGGGTTATCTACAATGAGCAGTTCTTC
- TRBJ2-1 TRBV20-1 - CSARGSPRDEQFF TGCAGTGCTAGAGGAAGTCCCAGAGATGAGCAGTTCTTC
TRBD1 TRBJ2-5 TRBV7-9 few CASSRGRGQETQYF TGTGCCAGCAGCCGTGGCAGGGGGCAAGAGACCCAGTACTTC
- TRBJ2-2 TRBV7-3 - CASSSGGELFF TGTGCCAGCAGCTCAGGGGGGGAGCTGTTTTTT
TRBD2 TRBJ2-7 TRBV6-5 - CASSPSGSPYNEQYF TGTGCCAGCAGCCCTAGCGGGAGCCCCTACAATGAGCAGTACTTC
- TRBJ2-7 TRBV2 few CASSDDSTYEQYF TGTGCCAGCAGTGACGACAGTACCTACGAGCAGTACTTC
- TRBJ1-1 TRBV29-1 - CSVEGQSAGWVNTGAFF TGCAGCGTTGAAGGCCAGTCGGCAGGGTGGGTGAACACTGGAGCTTTCTTT
- TRBJ2-5 TRBV3-1 - CASSLLGATQETQYF TGTGCCAGCAGCCTGCTGGGGGCCACCCAAGAGACCCAGTACTTC
TRBD2 TRBJ2-2 TRBV20-1 - CSARDQASGYTGELFF TGCAGTGCTAGAGATCAGGCTAGCGGTTACACCGGGGAGCTGTTTTTT
TRBD2 TRBJ2-1 TRBV10-3 - CAISEPRGRVLNEQFF TGTGCCATCAGTGAGCCTCGCGGGAGGGTATTGAATGAGCAGTTCTTC
- TRBJ1-5 TRBV27 - CASSSVGLSKRNQPQHF TGTGCCAGCAGTTCCGTGGGCTTAAGTAAACGCAATCAGCCCCAGCATTTT
- TRBJ1-1 TRBV6-5 - CASRPNGLNTEAFF TGTGCCAGCCGTCCAAACGGGCTGAACACTGAAGCTTTCTTT
- TRBJ2-2 TRBV7-9 few CASSFPPTGELFF TGTGCCAGCAGCTTTCCCCCCACCGGGGAGCTGTTTTTT
- TRBJ2-5 TRBV12-3/TRBV12-4 - CASSGTWETQYF TGTGCCAGCAGCGGTACGTGGGAGACCCAGTACTTC
TRBD2 TRBJ2-1 TRBV20-1 few CSAYTPGTSGRRTYNEQFF TGCAGTGCTTACACGCCCGGGACTAGCGGCCGCCGAACCTACAATGAGCAGTTCTTC
TRBD2 TRBJ2-7 TRBV7-2 - CASSPWGGTVIYEQYF TGTGCCAGCAGCCCTTGGGGGGGAACCGTAATCTACGAGCAGTACTTC
- TRBJ2-5 TRBV10-3 few CAISVSPETQYF TGTGCCATCAGTGTTTCCCCGGAGACCCAGTACTTC
TRBD2 TRBJ2-3 TRBV3-1 - CASSQGDSGAHRYAYF TGTGCCAGCAGCCAAGGGGATAGCGGGGCACACAGATACGCGTATTTT
- TRBJ2-7 TRBV7-9 - CASRKGGGLSYEQYF TGTGCCAGCAGAAAAGGGGGGGGGCTTTCCTACGAGCAGTACTTC
- TRBJ1-5 TRBV3-1 - CASSQREISNQPQHF TGTGCCAGCAGTCAACGTGAGATCAGCAATCAGCCCCAGCATTTT
- TRBJ2-7 TRBV5-1 - CASSQSSGVLEQYF TGCGCCAGCAGTCAGTCTTCAGGGGTGCTCGAGCAGTACTTC